This TCR beta chain was captured by sequencing in a study of CD8 T cells in ankylosing spondylitis. TCRdb re-analysed the 5' RACE reads in MiXCR, keeping a single row per CDR3 protein. The sample lists 350,000 to 450,000 distinct CDR3 sequences; more than 25% were seen once. Trimming cost V 4 bases and J 0 bases, with 8 bases left between them. Germline V gene sequence: CDR1 SGHAT, CDR2 FQNNGV. The CDR3 runs to 14 residues. Study-wide results and caveats: A TCR beta motif of eight or nine highly homologous variants seemed to mark ankylosing spondylitis blood.

On this clonotype itself: Its antigen is currently unknown.

What was sequenced was blood, either unsorted or a sorted T cell fraction (not recorded which). This TCR was sampled from a male donor with ankylosing spondylitis. The chain joins TRBV11-2 to TRBJ2-3; TRBD2 might be the D (6 bases). DNA for the CDR3: TGTGCCAGCAGCTCGGGGGACAGCACAGATACGCAGTATTTT. Translation gives CASSSGDSTDTQYF.